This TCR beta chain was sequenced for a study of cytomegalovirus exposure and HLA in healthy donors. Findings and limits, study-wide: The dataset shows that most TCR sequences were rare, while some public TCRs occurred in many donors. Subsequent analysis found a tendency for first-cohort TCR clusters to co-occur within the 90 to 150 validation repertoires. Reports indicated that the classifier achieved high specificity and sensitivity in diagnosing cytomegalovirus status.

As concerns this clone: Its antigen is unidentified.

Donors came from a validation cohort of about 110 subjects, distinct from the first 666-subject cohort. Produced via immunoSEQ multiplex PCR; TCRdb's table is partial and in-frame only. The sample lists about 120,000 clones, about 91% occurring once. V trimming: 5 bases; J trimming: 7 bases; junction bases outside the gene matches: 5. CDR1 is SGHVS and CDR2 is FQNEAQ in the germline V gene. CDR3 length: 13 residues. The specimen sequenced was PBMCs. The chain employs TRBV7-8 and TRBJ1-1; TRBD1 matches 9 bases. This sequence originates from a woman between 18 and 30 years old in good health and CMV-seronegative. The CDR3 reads CASSKRQGGEAFF. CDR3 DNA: TGTGCCAGCAGCAAACGACAGGGGGGTGAAGCTTTCTTT.